Sequencing of this T cell receptor (beta chain) was carried out in a study of blood T cell repertoires in COVID-19. The overall study: COVID-19 samples collected from the United States, Italy and Spain covered acute and convalescent phases. The cDNA or gDNA used as material had been derived from T cells, B-cell-depleted T cells, or PBMCs.

Per the authors' pipeline: By means of reference gene primer amplification, nucleated cell counts were estimated. TCRdb's copy holds only in-frame clones and misses some; the assay was immunoSEQ multiplex PCR. For V, J and clone size, that table is used; D and trimming come from the DNA. The profile shows some 80,000 clones, approximately 86% of them singletons. This CDR3 has 15 residues. Germline CDR1 SGHNT, CDR2 YENEEA. The V and J ends lost 1 base and 5 bases respectively, with 14 bases between them. The sequenced sample was peripheral blood. V is TRBV11-3 and J is TRBJ2-5; D possibly corresponds to TRBD2 (6 bases). The clonotype comes from a human donor in a cohort sampled during active COVID-19. The CDR3: CASSLGGENGETQYF. The CDR3 DNA is TGTGCCAGCAGCTTAGGGGGGGAAAACGGTGAGACCCAGTACTTC.